Each of the 12 T cell receptor beta chains below was sequenced from the same sample in a study of Ad26.COV2.S vaccination and SARS-CoV-2 variants. This table comes from immunoSEQ multiplex PCR, and its TCRdb copy is limited to in-frame clones, with some not included. This table holds about 480,000 clones, 87% found once. Treatment indicated: around 19 received Ad26.COV2.S at low or high dose, single or two shots; 5 received placebo; per-sample allocation not given. It was on day 63 after the first vaccine or placebo injection that samples were taken. The source material was peripheral blood, sampled in a trial of Ad26.COV2.S vaccine versus placebo. These TCRs come from a person aged 18 to 59 who received the Ad26.COV2.S COVID-19 vaccine or a placebo.

The rearrangement links TRBV7-9 to TRBJ1-3; D unclear. The CDR3 is made up of 14 amino acids. Trimming took off 5 bases at V and 0 bases at J, with 8 bases between the two ends. Germline-derived CDR1 and CDR2 are SEHNR and FQNEAQ (reference sequence). The DNA of the CDR3 is TGTGCCAGCAGCCCACTACTCTCTGGAAACACCATATATTTT. It yields the protein CASSPLLSGNTIYF.

The chain combines TRBV29-1 with TRBJ1-1; the D gene is possibly TRBD1 (5 bases). V was pared by 6 bases and J by 1 base, with 18 bases between. CDR3 length: 15 amino acids. Germline CDR1 reads SQVTM; CDR2 reads ANQGSEA. The CDR3, as DNA: TGCAGCGTCATCGGTCGGGGGTGGGGGAACACTGAAGCTTTCTTT. This codes for CSVIGRGWGNTEAFF.

The V gene is TRBV7-2, the J gene TRBJ2-5; 14 nucleotides agree with TRBD2. The length of the CDR3 is 17 residues. Germline V lookup: CDR1 SGHTA, CDR2 FQGNSA. With 3 bases clipped from V and 5 bases from J, the junction kept 8 bases outside the gene matches. The CDR3 DNA reads TGTGCCAGCAGCTTTGCCGGGACTAGCGGGGGCTGGGAGACCCAGTACTTC. The encoded protein is CASSFAGTSGGWETQYF.

The CDR3 DNA is TGTGCCAGCAGCTTGATCCAGCGGAGCCAGTACGAGCAGTACTTC. It translates to CASSLIQRSQYEQYF. The chain joins TRBV5-6 to TRBJ2-7; a weak D match, TRBD2 (5 bases). CDR1 and CDR2 from the germline V gene are SGHDT and YYEEEE. This CDR3 comprises 15 residues. The V end lost 1 base, the J end lost 4 bases, and 15 bases lay between the germline ends.

Concerning this clone itself: The missing conserved phenylalanine or tryptophan at the end of this CDR3 makes a read error likely. Because the CDR3's place on the DNA is in doubt, the DNA is left out and the CDR3 is given as listed by TCRdb. The CDR3 sequence: CSARSRLGELI. This chain joins TRBV20-1 and TRBJ1-1. The CDR3 is 11 residues long, ends included. Germline loops: CDR1 DFQATT, CDR2 SNEGSKA (reference sequence).

This chain links TRBV7-9 with TRBJ2-1; 8 bases align to TRBD1. Germline values: CDR1 SEHNR, CDR2 FQNEAQ (reference sequence). Trimming cost V 7 bases and J 5 bases; bases outside gene matches: 10. The CDR3 contains 15 residues. For the CDR3, the DNA is TGTGCCAGCACTTCCCCGGGACAGGCCAACAATGAGCAGTTCTTC. Translating gives CASTSPGQANNEQFF. Together with reference TRBV7-9 and TRBJ2-1, the CDR3 gives the full variable domain: DTGVSQNPRHKITKRGQNVTFRCDPISEHNRLYWYRQTLGQGPEFLTYFQNEAQLEKSRLLSDRFSAERPKGSFSTLEIQRTEQGDSAMYLCASTSPGQANNEQFFGPGTRLTVL.

The CDR3 bases are TGTGCCAGCAGCCCACTGGGTGAGACAGCAGAAGCTTTCTTT. Encoded protein: CASSPLGETAEAFF. The V call is TRBV28, the J call TRBJ1-1, with D tentatively TRBD1 (5 bases). The V and J ends lost 6 bases and 8 bases respectively, with 19 bases between them. The CDR3 has 14 amino acids. Germline V gene lookup returns CDR1 MDHEN and CDR2 SYDVKM.

The genes are TRBV28 and TRBJ1-2, with D possibly TRBD1 on 5 matching bases. CDR3 length: 12 residues. Germline-derived CDR1 and CDR2 are MDHEN and SYDVKM. Trimming removed 6 bases at V and 5 bases at J, with 10 bases between. CDR3 sequence reads: CASRGQVYGYTF. The CDR3, as DNA: TGTGCCAGCAGGGGGCAAGTATATGGCTACACCTTC.

This rearrangement joins TRBV10-1 to TRBJ1-4; D remains unclear. Germline CDR1 WNHNN, CDR2 SYGVQD (reference sequence). The V end lost 5 bases, the J end lost 1 base, and 8 bases lay between the germline ends. The CDR3 covers 14 residues. The CDR3 loop reads CASSLRRTNEKLFF. In nucleotides, the CDR3 is TGCGCCAGCAGTCTAAGACGAACTAATGAAAAACTGTTTTTT.

This chain joins TRBV5-4 and TRBJ2-3; 9 positions agree with TRBD1. CDR3 length: 15 amino acids. Germline CDR1 is SGHNT and CDR2 is YYREEE (reference sequence). The J segment lost 6 bases and the V segment lost 3 bases, leaving 8 bases of the junction unmatched. The CDR3 sequence: CASSWPDRGRDTQYF. The CDR3 bases are TGTGCCAGCAGCTGGCCGGACAGGGGCAGGGATACGCAGTATTTT.

The chain has TRBV7-9 and TRBJ1-6; D is undetermined. Germline loops: CDR1 SEHNR, CDR2 FQNEAQ (reference sequence). The CDR3 sequence is 14 residues long. V was trimmed by 6 bases and J by 5 bases, leaving 11 bases between them. CDR3 in amino acids: CASSFQSNNSPLHF. CDR3 in DNA: TGTGCCAGCAGTTTCCAGTCTAATAATTCACCCCTCCACTTT.

The rearrangement links TRBV28 to TRBJ1-2; D unresolved. The CDR3 has 13 residues. CDR1 and CDR2 from the germline V gene are MDHEN and SYDVKM. Trimming shortened V by 6 bases and J by 4 bases, and 12 bases separated the two germline ends. CDR3 loop: CASSSDGVYGYTF. Here the CDR3 DNA reads TGTGCCAGCAGCTCCGACGGGGTCTATGGCTACACCTTC.